This TCR beta chain came from a study of blood T cell repertoires in COVID-19. Overall study: T cells, B-cell-depleted T cells, or PBMCs supplied cDNA or gDNA.

Sequenced by immunoSEQ multiplex PCR; TCRdb stores in-frame clones only, minus some. Here the sample spans some 46,000 clones, more than 65% being singletons. The receptor was isolated from an elderly man with acute or convalescent COVID-19. The sequencing input was peripheral blood.

The CDR3 nucleotides are TGTGCCAGCAGCCAAGAAACAGGGGGCGCATCCGAGCAGTACTTC. Protein sequence: CASSQETGGASEQYF. The genes are TRBV4-2 and TRBJ2-7, with TRBD1 matching 9 bases. V dropped 0 bases and J dropped 6; count of bases not matched to a gene: 6. The length of the CDR3 is 15 residues. Germline values: CDR1 LGHNA, CDR2 YNFKEQ.